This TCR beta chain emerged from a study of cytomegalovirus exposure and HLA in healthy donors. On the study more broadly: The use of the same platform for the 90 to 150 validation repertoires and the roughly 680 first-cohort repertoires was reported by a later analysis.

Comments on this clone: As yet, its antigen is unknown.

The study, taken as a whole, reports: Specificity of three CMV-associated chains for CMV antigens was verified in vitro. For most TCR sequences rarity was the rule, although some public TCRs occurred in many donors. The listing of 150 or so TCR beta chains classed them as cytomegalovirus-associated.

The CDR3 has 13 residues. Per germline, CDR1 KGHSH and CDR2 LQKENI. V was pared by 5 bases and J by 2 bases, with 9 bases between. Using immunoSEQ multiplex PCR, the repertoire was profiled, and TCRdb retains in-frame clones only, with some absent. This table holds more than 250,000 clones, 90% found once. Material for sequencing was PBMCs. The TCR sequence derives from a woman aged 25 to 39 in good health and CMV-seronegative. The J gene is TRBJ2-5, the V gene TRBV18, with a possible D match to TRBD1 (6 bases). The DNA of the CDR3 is TGTGCCAGCTCATTTGACAGGCAAGAGACCCAGTACTTC. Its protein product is CASSFDRQETQYF.